This entry describes one TCR beta chain. Trimming took off 3 bases at V and 4 bases at J, with 11 bases between the two ends. Germline V gives CDR1 SGHDT, CDR2 YYEEEE. This CDR3 has 14 residues. This sample was taken from a study of cytomegalovirus exposure and HLA in healthy donors. In the PCR, 60 Vbeta and 13 Jbeta primers were used. This table comes from immunoSEQ multiplex PCR, and its TCRdb copy is limited to in-frame clones, with some not included. The data contain around 130,000 clones, about 80% of them singletons. Sequenced input: PBMCs. The chain joins TRBV5-6 to TRBJ2-1, with D tentatively TRBD1 (6 bases). The sequence was collected from a woman aged 45-65 years in good health and CMV-seronegative. The CDR3 nucleotides read TGTGCCAGCAGCTCCGGGACAACTTACAATGAGCAGTTCTTC. Translation: CASSSGTTYNEQFF. The whole variable domain, remainder taken from reference TRBV5-6 and TRBJ2-1, is DAGVTQSPTHLIKTRGQQVTLRCSPKSGHDTVSWYQQALGQGPQFIFQYYEEEERQRGNFPDRFSGHQFPNYSSELNVNALLLGDSALYLCASSSGTTYNEQFFGPGTRLTVL.